The T cell receptor beta chain under discussion was sequenced for a study of blood T cell repertoires in COVID-19. Study information: The United States, Italy and Spain were the sources of the acute and convalescent COVID-19 samples.

Each participant's cohort was designated according to participant-reported clinical history. People in the exposed group encountered a COVID-19 case within 2 weeks before entering the study. CDR3 size: 13 residues. Germline V gives CDR1 MDHEN, CDR2 SYDVKM. V was cut by 3 bases and J by 2 bases, with 8 bases left in between. Regarding this clone: This CDR3 is also generated by other DNA sequences in the sample.

Original processing methods: Estimation of nucleated cell counts relied on the amplification of reference gene primers. The data were produced by immunoSEQ multiplex PCR, yet TCRdb's version contains in-frame clones alone and is incomplete. V, J and clone size reflect that table, while D and trimming were determined from the DNA. The table records 350,000 or so clones, 88% of them present only once. Material: PBMCs or T cells enriched from blood (not recorded which). This chain connects TRBV28 to TRBJ2-7; perhaps TRBD2 as D (6 bases). The clonotype originates from a woman in her thirties who had been exposed to COVID-19. The CDR3 DNA reads TGTGCCAGCAGTTTTGGAGGGACCTACGAGCAGTACTTC. Amino acids: CASSFGGTYEQYF.